The clone carrying this T cell receptor beta chain was detected once. This record belongs to a study of blood T cell repertoires in COVID-19. Study at large: The United States, Italy and Spain provided the acute and convalescent COVID-19 samples. PBMCs, B-cell-depleted T cells, or T cells provided the cDNA or gDNA that made up the material.

Trimming removed 4 bases at V and 2 bases at J, with 19 bases between. This CDR3 comprises 17 residues. CDR1 SGHAT and CDR2 FQNNGV come from the germline V gene. Authors' data handling: Amplifying reference gene primers gave estimates of nucleated cell counts. Method: immunoSEQ multiplex PCR; TCRdb's copy keeps in-frame clones and lacks some. That table gives V, J and clone size, and the DNA gave D and trimming. The sample comprises hundreds of thousands of clones, 82% of which are singletons, and 1.5% to 2% rests with the top ten. The chain employs TRBV11-2 and TRBJ2-3; D is perhaps TRBD1 (6 bases). The receptor was derived from a woman older than 75 with acute or convalescent COVID-19. Source material: peripheral blood. The CDR3 protein is CASSSSPGQRNTDTQYF. DNA for the CDR3: TGTGCCAGCAGCTCTTCCCCCGGACAGCGTAACACAGATACGCAGTATTTT.